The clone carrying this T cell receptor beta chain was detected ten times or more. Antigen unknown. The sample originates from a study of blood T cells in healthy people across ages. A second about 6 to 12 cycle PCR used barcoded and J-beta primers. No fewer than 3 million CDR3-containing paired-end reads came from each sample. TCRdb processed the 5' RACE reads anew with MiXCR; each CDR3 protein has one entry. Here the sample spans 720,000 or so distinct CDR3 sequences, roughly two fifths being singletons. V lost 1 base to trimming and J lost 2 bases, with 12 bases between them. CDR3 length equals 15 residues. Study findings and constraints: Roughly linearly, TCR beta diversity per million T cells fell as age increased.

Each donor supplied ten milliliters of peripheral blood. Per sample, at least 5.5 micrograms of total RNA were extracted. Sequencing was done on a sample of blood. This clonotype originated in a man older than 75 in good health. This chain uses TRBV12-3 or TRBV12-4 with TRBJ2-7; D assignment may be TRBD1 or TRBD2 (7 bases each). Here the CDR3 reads CASSLGRGGAYEQYF. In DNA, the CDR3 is TGTGCCAGCAGTTTAGGCAGGGGGGGAGCCTACGAGCAGTACTTC.